What follows describes a single TCR beta chain. Germline CDR1 and CDR2: LNHDA and SQIVND (reference sequence). Trimming left V 3 bases short and J 6 bases short, with 12 bases between. This CDR3 is 14 amino acids long. These data come from a study of T cells after posttransplantation cyclophosphamide. Only in-frame clones appear in the TCRdb table, and some are missing; sequencing was by immunoSEQ multiplex PCR. The sample carries about 32,000 clones, 91% recorded once. Cells defined as naive were viable CD3+CD4+ or CD3+CD8+ and CCR7+CD45RA+CD45RO-CD95-CD27+CD28+. The related graft donor's blood sample was taken on the day of bone marrow donation.

The receptor comes from a man aged 25-45 years in good health and a related stem cell transplant donor. Sequences were obtained from naive CD4+ T cells sorted from blood. This chain joins TRBV19 and TRBJ1-5; the D gene is possibly TRBD1 (5 bases). CDR3 protein: CASSISGQGQPQHF. CDR3 nucleotide sequence: TGTGCCAGTAGTATTTCAGGGCAAGGTCAGCCCCAGCATTTT.